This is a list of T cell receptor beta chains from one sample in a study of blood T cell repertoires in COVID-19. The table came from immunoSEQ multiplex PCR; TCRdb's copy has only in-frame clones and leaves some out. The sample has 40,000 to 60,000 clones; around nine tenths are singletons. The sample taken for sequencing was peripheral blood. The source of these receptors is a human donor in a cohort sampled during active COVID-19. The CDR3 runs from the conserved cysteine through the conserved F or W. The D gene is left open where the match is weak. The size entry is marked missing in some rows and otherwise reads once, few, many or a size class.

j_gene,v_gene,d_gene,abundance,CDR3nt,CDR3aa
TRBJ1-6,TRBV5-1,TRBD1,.,TGCGCCAGCAGCTTGGCTCAGGGGGCCTCTAATTCACCCCTCCACTTT,CASSLAQGASNSPLHF
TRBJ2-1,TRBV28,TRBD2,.,TGTGCCAGCAGTTTACGAGGGCTAGCGGGAAACGAGCAGTTCTTC,CASSLRGLAGNEQFF
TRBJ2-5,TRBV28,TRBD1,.,TGTGCCAGCAGTCCGCCGACAGGGATGAAAGAGACCCAGTACTTC,CASSPPTGMKETQYF
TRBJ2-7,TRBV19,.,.,TGTGCCAGTAGTTATGAGGGGGAAACCTCCTACGAGCAGTACTTC,CASSYEGETSYEQYF
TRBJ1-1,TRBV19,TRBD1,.,TGTGCCAGTAGTATAGTGGGGACAGGGACTGAAGCTTTCTTT,CASSIVGTGTEAFF
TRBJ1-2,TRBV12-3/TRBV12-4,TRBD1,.,TGTGCCAGCAGATCGACAGGGAACTATGGCTACACCTTC,CASRSTGNYGYTF
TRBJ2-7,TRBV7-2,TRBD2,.,TGTGCCAGCAGCTTGCGGGAGGCCTACGAGCAGTACTTC,CASSLREAYEQYF
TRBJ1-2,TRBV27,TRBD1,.,TGTGCCAGCAGTTTTACCATGACAGGGGGGAACTATGGCTACACCTTC,CASSFTMTGGNYGYTF
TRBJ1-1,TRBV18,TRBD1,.,TGTGCCAGCTCTCCCCAGTGGGGACAGGGGGGTGACACTGAAGCTTTCTTT,CASSPQWGQGGDTEAFF
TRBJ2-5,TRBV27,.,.,TGTGCCAGCAGTTTATTGGCAGGAATCAAAACCCAGTACTTC,CASSLLAGIKTQYF
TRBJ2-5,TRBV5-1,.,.,TGCGCCAGCAGTAACCAAGAGACCCAGTACTTC,CASSNQETQYF
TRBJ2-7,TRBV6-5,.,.,TGTGCCAGCACTTTAGACTCCTTTCGCTACGAGCAGTACTTC,CASTLDSFRYEQYF
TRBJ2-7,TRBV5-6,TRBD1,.,TGTGCCAGCAGCGGGAACAGGGGAAACTCCTACGAGCAGTACTTC,CASSGNRGNSYEQYF
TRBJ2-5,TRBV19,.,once,TGTGCCAGTAGTATTTCAGGGATGGAGACCCAGTACTTC,CASSISGMETQYF
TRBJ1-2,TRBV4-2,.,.,TGTGCCAGCAGCCAAGATGGGGGGGGCCACTATGGCTACACCTTC,CASSQDGGGHYGYTF
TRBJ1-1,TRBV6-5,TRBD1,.,TGTGCCAGCAGTAATCCAGGACAGGGGATTATTGAAGCTTTCTTT,CASSNPGQGIIEAFF
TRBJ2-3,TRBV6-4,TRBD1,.,TGTGCCAGCAGTGGGGGACAGGGCACAGATACGCAGTATTTT,CASSGGQGTDTQYF
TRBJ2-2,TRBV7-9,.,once,TGTGCCAGCAGCCAAGGGGGCACCGGGGAGCTGTTTTTT,CASSQGGTGELFF
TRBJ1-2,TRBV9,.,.,TGTGCCAGCAGCGAAAGCCCGGGGAGCTATGGCTACACCTTC,CASSESPGSYGYTF
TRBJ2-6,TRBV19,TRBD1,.,TGTGCCAGTAGTAAGGGACAGGGAATTTCTGGGGCCAACGTCCTGACTTTC,CASSKGQGISGANVLTF
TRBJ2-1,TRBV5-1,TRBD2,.,TGCGCCAGCAGCTCGCAAATAGCGGGAAGCTCCTACAATGAGCAGTTCTTC,CASSSQIAGSSYNEQFF
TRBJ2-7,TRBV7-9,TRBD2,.,TGTGCCAGCAGCTTTTTCGGGCGGGAGGGCTACGAGCAGTACTTC,CASSFFGREGYEQYF
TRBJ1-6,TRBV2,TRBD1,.,TGTGCCAGCAGGTCTGACAGGGATTCACCCCTCCACTTT,CASRSDRDSPLHF
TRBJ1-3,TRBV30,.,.,TGTGCCTGGAGTGTCGACAGGGGAAACACCATATATTTT,CAWSVDRGNTIYF
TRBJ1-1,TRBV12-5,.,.,TGTGCTAGTGCTTTATCTATGAACACTGAAGCTTTCTTT,CASALSMNTEAFF
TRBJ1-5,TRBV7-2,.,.,TGTGCCAGCAGCTTCTTCGCGGGGCCCCAGCATTTT,CASSFFAGPQHF